This T cell receptor beta chain stems from a study of cytomegalovirus exposure and HLA in healthy donors. Study-wide results and limits: Follow-up analysis later connected one missense variant in DCLRE1C with trimming of TCR beta V- and J-genes. CMV serostatus stood as the only immune exposure information on hand.

PCR involved 60 Vbeta and 13 Jbeta primers. Sequenced by immunoSEQ multiplex PCR; TCRdb stores in-frame clones only, minus some. The sample comprises about 210,000 clones, 82% of which are singletons, and approximately 5.7% rests with the top ten. With respect to this clone: What it binds is not known.

Donors sampled were nominally healthy, though unrecorded immune exposures were likely. Input material: PBMCs. The sequence derives from a man aged 35 to 55 in good health and CMV-seropositive.

The DNA of the CDR3 is TGCGCCAGCAGTCTAGCGGTTAATGAGCAGTTCTTC. It is translated as CASSLAVNEQFF. This rearrangement joins TRBV5-1 to TRBJ2-1, with TRBD2 matching 7 bases. CDR3 size: 12 residues. Germline-derived CDR1 and CDR2 are SGHRS and YFSETQ. The V segment lost 5 bases and the J segment 7 bases; nucleotides outside the gene matches: 3. The variable domain in full, completed from reference TRBV5-1 and TRBJ2-1, reads KAGVTQTPRYLIKTRGQQVTLSCSPISGHRSVSWYQQTPGQGLQFLFEYFSETQRNKGNFPGRFSGRQFSNSRSEMNVSTLELGDSALYLCASSLAVNEQFFGPGTRLTVL.